The 3 T cell receptor beta chains below come from one sample, sequenced in a study of blood T cells in healthy people across ages. It was with a sample-barcoded 5' primer and a J-beta primer mix that a second PCR of about 6 to 11 cycles was run. TCRdb re-called the 5' RACE reads through MiXCR, storing one row per CDR3 protein. The sample holds 950,000 to 1,200,000 distinct CDR3 sequences; 35% to 40% are singletons and the top ten take around 12%. The source material was blood. Source of these receptors: a young man in good health.

For this clonotype: A much larger clone differs from this one at a single base, so this may be a read error. The chain uses TRBV4-3 and TRBJ1-4; possibly TRBD1 for D (5 bases). V dropped 3 bases and J dropped 9 bases, with 17 bases sitting between them. The CDR3 consists of 15 residues. The germline V gene has CDR1 LGHNA and CDR2 YSLEER. CDR3 sequence: CASSQNPAGYKKLFF. In DNA form, the CDR3 reads TGCGCCAGCAGCCAGAACCCCGCAGGGTATAAAAAACTGTTTTTT.

The rearrangement joins TRBV11-3 to TRBJ2-1; the D gene is possibly TRBD2 (5 bases). The V gene's germline CDR1 is SGHNT and CDR2 YENEEA. The CDR3 covers 14 residues. Trimming shortened V by 2 bases and J by 6 bases, and 11 bases separated the two germline ends. CDR3 sequence reads: CASSLRGFRNEQFF. The CDR3 coding sequence is TGTGCCAGCAGCTTAAGAGGGTTTCGCAATGAGCAGTTCTTC. The entire variable domain, with the rest obtained from reference TRBV11-3 and TRBJ2-1, is as follows: EAGVVQSPRYKIIEKKQPVAFWCNPISGHNTLYWYLQNLGQGPELLIRYENEEAVDDSQLPKDRFSAERLKGVDSTLKIQPAELGDSAVYLCASSLRGFRNEQFFGPGTRLTVL.

The rearrangement joins TRBV10-3 to TRBJ2-5; 7 bases map to TRBD1. Losses at the gene ends were 4 bases for V and 11 bases for J; bases not matched to a gene: 13. Germline V lookup: CDR1 ENHRY, CDR2 SYGVKD. The CDR3 runs to 14 residues. The CDR3 is CAISGNRGYNEQYF. The CDR3 nucleotides are TGTGCCATCAGTGGTAACAGGGGCTACAATGAGCAGTACTTC.